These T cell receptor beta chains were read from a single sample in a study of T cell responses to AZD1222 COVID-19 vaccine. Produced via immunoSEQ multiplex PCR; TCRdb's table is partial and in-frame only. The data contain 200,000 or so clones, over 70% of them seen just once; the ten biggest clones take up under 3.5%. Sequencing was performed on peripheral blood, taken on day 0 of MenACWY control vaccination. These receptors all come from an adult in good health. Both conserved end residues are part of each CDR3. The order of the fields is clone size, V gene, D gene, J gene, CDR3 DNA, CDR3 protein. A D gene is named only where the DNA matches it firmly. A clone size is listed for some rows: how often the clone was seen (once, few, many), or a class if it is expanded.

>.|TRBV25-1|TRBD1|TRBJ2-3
TGTGCCAGCAGCAGACAGGGAGCGCTAGATACGCAGTATTTT
CASSRQGALDTQYF
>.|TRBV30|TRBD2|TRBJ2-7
TGTGCCTGGAGTCCGACTAGCGGGGGGGCCGCGTACCACGAGCAGTACTTC
CAWSPTSGGAAYHEQYF
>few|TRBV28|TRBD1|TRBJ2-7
TGTGCCAGCAGCCGGGACAGGGTGGGGTACGAGCAGTACTTC
CASSRDRVGYEQYF
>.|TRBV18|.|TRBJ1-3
TGTGCCAGCTCACGCGACAACCCGAGCTCTGGAAACACCATATATTTT
CASSRDNPSSGNTIYF
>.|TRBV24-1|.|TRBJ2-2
TGTGCCACCAAGAAGGGGGACGAGGTCACCGGGGAGCTGTTTTTT
CATKKGDEVTGELFF
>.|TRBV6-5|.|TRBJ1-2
TGTGCCAGCAGTTACGTCCGGCAAGCAGGTGGCTACACCTTC
CASSYVRQAGGYTF
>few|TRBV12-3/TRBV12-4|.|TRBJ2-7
TGTGCCAGCCTGTACGAGCAGTACTTC
CASLYEQYF
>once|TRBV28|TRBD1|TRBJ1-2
TGTGCCAGCAGCACTACAGGGGACTATGGCTACACCTTC
CASSTTGDYGYTF
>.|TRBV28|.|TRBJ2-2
TGTGCCAGCCACGGGGGGCCTTTGAACACCGGGGAGCTGTTTTTT
CASHGGPLNTGELFF
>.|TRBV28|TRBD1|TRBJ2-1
TGTGCCAGCAGTCAACAGGGGGCCGTCAATGAGCAGTTCTTC
CASSQQGAVNEQFF
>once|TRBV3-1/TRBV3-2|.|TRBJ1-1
TGTGCCAGCAGCCAACACCAGGGAGTCCCTGAAGCTTTCTTT
CASSQHQGVPEAFF
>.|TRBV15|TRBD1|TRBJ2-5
TGTGCCACCAGTCCAGGGGGCGTCGAGACCCAGTACTTC
CATSPGGVETQYF
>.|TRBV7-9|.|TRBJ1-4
TGTGCCAGCAGCCCCGGACGGGCAACTAATGAAAAACTGTTTTTT
CASSPGRATNEKLFF
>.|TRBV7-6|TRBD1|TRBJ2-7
TGTGCCAGCAGCTTAGAGGCCAGGGGGCTACTTGCCTACGAGCAGTACTTC
CASSLEARGLLAYEQYF
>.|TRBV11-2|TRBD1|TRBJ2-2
TGTGCCAGCAGCTCCGGACAGGGGGTAGGCACCGGGGAGCTGTTTTTT
CASSSGQGVGTGELFF
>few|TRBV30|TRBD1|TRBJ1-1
TGTGCCTGGAGTCCCCGGGACAGGGGTAACACTGAAGCTTTCTTT
CAWSPRDRGNTEAFF
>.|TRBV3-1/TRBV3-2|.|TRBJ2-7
TGTGCCAGCAGCCAGGACCGTTTCAACGAGCAGTACTTC
CASSQDRFNEQYF
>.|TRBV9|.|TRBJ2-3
TGTGCCAGCAGCGTAGCGGGCGGGGCGACCACAGATACGCAGTATTTT
CASSVAGGATTDTQYF
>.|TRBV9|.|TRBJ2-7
TGTGCCAGCAGCCCGAGGGAGCGGCCCTACGAGCAGTACTTC
CASSPRERPYEQYF
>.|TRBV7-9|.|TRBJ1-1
TGTGCCAGCAGCCCATGGGGGTCAAACACTGAAGCTTTCTTT
CASSPWGSNTEAFF
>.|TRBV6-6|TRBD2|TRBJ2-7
TGTGCCAGCGGTACACCGCGGGGGGGCTCCTCCTACGAGCAGTACTTC
CASGTPRGGSSYEQYF
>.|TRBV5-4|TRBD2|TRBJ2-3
TGTGCCAGCAGCCTTAGACTAGCGGGGGGCACAGATACGCAGTATTTT
CASSLRLAGGTDTQYF
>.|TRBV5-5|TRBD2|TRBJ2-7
TGTGCCAGCAGCTTACTAGCGGGGGGGCCGGGCGAGCAGTACTTC
CASSLLAGGPGEQYF
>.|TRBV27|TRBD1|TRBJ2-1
TGTGCCAGCAGTTTATCGACAGGGGGCCTCGACAATGAGCAGTTCTTC
CASSLSTGGLDNEQFF
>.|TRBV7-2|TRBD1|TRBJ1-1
TGTGCCAGCAGTAGGACAGGTCACCTTATGAACACTGAAGCTTTCTTT
CASSRTGHLMNTEAFF
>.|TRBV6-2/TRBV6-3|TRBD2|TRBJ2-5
TGTGCCAGCAGTTACCTAGCGGCGGAGACCCAGTACTTC
CASSYLAAETQYF
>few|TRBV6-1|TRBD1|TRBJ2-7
TGTGCCAGCAGTGACCCTCGACAGGGGGCGCGCGAGCAGTACTTC
CASSDPRQGAREQYF
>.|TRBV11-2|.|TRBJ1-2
TGTGCCAGCAGCTCCGAGGGGAACGGCTACACCTTC
CASSSEGNGYTF
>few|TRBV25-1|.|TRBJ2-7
TGTGCCAGCAGTGTCGGGATTGCCTACGAGCAGTACTTC
CASSVGIAYEQYF
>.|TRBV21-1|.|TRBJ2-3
TGTGCCAGCACAGATACGCAGTATTTT
CASTDTQYF
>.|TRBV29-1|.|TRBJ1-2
TGCAGCGTTGAAGATCGACGGACAGTAGTCTATGGCTACACCTTC
CSVEDRRTVVYGYTF